This TCR beta chain appears in the sequencing data of a study of response to subunit inactivated influenza vaccine. The germline gives CDR1 MNHEY, CDR2 SVGAGI. The germline V and J ends were trimmed by 5 bases and 7 bases, with 11 bases remaining between them. This CDR3 has 12 residues. This clonotype was seen a few times. TCRdb called the RT-PCR reads again in MiXCR, with one record for every CDR3 protein. The table includes about 570,000 distinct CDR3 sequences, around 11% detected once. The data were also submitted as part of a second study, on T cells expressing NK-cell markers. From that report: UMIs accompanied the 5'RACE template switching by which TCR beta cDNA was made. In the group of eight sequenced donors, seven were HCMV-seropositive and one was seronegative. The authors applied an anti-gamma-delta TCR antibody in several experiments, and it restricted sorting to alpha-beta TCR T cells.

V usage is TRBV6-5 and J usage is TRBJ1-2, with D uncertain. This clonotype originated in a man aged 45-60 years who received an inactivated influenza vaccine. The sample consisted of PBMCs from blood, taken on the day of vaccination. The chain's CDR3 is CASSPGESGYTF. The CDR3 DNA sequence: TGTGCCAGCAGTCCCGGGGAGAGTGGCTACACCTTC.